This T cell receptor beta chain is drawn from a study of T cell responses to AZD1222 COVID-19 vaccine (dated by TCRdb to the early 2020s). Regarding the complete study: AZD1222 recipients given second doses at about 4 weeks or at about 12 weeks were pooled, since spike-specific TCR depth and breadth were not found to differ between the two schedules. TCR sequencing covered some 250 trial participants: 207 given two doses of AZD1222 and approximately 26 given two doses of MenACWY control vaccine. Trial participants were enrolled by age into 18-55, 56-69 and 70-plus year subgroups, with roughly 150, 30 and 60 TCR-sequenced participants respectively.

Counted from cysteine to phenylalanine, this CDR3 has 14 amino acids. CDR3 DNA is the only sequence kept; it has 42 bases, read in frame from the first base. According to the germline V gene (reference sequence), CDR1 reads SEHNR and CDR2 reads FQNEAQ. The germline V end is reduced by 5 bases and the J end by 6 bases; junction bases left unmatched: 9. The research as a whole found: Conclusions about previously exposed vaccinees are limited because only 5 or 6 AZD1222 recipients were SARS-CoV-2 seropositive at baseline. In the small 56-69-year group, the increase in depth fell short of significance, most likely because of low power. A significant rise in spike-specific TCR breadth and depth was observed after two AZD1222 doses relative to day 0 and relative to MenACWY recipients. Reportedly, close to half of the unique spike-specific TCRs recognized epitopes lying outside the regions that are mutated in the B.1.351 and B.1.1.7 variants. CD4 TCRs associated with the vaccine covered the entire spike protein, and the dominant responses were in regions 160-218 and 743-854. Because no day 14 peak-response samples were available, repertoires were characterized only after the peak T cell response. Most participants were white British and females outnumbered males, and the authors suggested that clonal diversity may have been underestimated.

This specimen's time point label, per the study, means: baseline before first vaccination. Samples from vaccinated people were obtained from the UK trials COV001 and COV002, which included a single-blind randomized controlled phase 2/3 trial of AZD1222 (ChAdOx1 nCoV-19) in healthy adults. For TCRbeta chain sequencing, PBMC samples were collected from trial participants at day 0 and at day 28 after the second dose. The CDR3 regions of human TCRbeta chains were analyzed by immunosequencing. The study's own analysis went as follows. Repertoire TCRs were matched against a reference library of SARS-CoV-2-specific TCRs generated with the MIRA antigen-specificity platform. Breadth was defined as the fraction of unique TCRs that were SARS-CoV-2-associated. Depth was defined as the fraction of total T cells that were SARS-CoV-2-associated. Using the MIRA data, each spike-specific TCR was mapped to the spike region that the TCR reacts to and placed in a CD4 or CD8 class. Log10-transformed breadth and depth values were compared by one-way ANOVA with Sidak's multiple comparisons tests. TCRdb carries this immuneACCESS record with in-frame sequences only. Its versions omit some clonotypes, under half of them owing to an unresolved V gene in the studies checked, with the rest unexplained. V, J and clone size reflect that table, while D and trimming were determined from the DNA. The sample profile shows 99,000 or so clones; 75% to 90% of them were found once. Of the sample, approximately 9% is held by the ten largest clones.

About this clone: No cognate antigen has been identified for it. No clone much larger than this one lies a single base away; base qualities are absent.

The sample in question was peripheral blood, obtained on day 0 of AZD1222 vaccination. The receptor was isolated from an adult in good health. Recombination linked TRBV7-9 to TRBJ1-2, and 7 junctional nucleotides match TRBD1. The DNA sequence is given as TGTGCCAGCAGCCGCCGGGACAGCGGGAATGGCTACACCTTC. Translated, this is CASSRRDSGNGYTF.